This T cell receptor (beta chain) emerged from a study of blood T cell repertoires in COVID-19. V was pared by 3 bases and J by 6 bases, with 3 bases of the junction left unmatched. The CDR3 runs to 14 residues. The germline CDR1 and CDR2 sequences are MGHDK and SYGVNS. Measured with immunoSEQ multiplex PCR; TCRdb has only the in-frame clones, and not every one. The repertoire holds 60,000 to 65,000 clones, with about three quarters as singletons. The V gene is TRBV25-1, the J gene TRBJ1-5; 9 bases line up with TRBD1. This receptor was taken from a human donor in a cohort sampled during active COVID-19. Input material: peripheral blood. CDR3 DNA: TGTGCCAGCAGTGAGACAGGGGGATCTCAGCCCCAGCATTTT. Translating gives CASSETGGSQPQHF.